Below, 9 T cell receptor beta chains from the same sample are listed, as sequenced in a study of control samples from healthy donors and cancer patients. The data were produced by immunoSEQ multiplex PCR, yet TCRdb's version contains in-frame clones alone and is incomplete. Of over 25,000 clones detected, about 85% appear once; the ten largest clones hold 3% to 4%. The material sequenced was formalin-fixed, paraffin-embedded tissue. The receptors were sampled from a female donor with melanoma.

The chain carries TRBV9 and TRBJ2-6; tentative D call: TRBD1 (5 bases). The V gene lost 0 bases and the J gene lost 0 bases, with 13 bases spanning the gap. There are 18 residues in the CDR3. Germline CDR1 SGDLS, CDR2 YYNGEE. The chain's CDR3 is CASSVVAGQPSGANVLTF. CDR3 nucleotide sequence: TGTGCCAGCAGCGTAGTAGCCGGACAACCCTCTGGGGCCAACGTCCTGACTTTC.

DNA of the CDR3: TGTGCCAGCAGCCGCGGGGGGCCCGGGGAGCTGTTTTTT. Encoded protein: CASSRGGPGELFF. This chain uses TRBV27 with TRBJ2-2, with 8 nucleotides matching TRBD2. The germline V gene encodes CDR1 MNHEY and CDR2 SMNVEV (reference sequence). The CDR3 is 13 amino acids. V lost 6 bases, J lost 6 bases, and 3 bases stayed unmatched.

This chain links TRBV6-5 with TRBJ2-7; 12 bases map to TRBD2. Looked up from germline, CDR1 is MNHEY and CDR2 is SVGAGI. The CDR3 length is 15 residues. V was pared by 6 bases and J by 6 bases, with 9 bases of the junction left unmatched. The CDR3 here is CASSPTTSGSGEQYF. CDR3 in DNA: TGTGCCAGCAGCCCCACGACTAGCGGGAGTGGCGAGCAGTACTTC.

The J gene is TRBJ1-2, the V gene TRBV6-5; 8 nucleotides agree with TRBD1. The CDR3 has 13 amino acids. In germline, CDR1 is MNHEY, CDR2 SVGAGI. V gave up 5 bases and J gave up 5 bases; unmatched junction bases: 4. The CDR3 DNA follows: TGTGCCAGCAGTAGGACAGGGAGTTATGGCTACACCTTC. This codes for CASSRTGSYGYTF.

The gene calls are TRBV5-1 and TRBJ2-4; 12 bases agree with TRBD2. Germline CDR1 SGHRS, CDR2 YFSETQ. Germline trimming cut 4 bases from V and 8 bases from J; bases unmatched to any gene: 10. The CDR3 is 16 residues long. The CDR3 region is CASSPGLAGKGHIQYF. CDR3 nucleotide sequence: TGCGCCAGCAGCCCTGGACTAGCGGGAAAGGGGCACATTCAGTACTTC. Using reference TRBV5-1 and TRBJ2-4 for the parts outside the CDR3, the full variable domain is KAGVTQTPRYLIKTRGQQVTLSCSPISGHRSVSWYQQTPGQGLQFLFEYFSETQRNKGNFPGRFSGRQFSNSRSEMNVSTLELGDSALYLCASSPGLAGKGHIQYFGAGTRLSVL.

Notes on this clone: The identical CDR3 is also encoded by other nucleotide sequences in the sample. The CDR3 region has the DNA TGCAGTGCTAGGGGCCCAATGCATTGGTTCTTC. Protein product: CSARGPMHWFF. The chain employs TRBV20-1 and TRBJ2-1; D ambiguous. Trimming pared 3 bases from V and 15 bases from J, leaving 15 bases between. Germline V gene sequence: CDR1 DFQATT, CDR2 SNEGSKA (reference sequence). There are 11 residues in the CDR3.

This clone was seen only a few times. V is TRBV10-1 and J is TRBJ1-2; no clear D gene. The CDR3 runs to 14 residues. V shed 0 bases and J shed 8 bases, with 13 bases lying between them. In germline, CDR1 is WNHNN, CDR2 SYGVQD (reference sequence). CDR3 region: CASSESVALQGYTF. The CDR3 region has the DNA TGCGCCAGCAGTGAGTCGGTGGCCCTTCAAGGCTACACCTTC.

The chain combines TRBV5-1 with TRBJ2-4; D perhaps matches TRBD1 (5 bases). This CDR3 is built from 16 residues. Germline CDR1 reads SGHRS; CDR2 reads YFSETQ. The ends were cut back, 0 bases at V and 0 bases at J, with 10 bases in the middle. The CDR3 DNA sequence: TGCGCCAGCAGCTTGGAGGCAGGGATAGCCAAAAACATTCAGTACTTC. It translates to CASSLEAGIAKNIQYF.

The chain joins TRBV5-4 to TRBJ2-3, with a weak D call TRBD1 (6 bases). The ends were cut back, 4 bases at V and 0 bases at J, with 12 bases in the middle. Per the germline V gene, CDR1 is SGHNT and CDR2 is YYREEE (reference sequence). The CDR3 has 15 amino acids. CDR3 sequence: CASSGDRGSTDTQYF. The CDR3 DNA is TGTGCCAGCAGCGGCGATAGGGGGAGCACAGATACGCAGTATTTT. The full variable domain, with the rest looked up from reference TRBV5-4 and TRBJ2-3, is ETGVTQSPTHLIKTRGQQVTLRCSSQSGHNTVSWYQQALGQGPQFIFQYYREEENGRGNFPPRFSGLQFPNYSSELNVNALELDDSALYLCASSGDRGSTDTQYFGPGTRLTVL.